This T cell receptor beta chain was captured in a study of shared clonotypes between healthy human individuals. The study's findings and limits: Genetic and exposure-history diversity was limited by the few donors.

V dropped 4 bases and J dropped 6; count of bases not matched to a gene: 11. Germline CDR1 SGHRS, CDR2 YFSETQ. There are 15 residues in the CDR3. The assay was immunoSEQ multiplex PCR, and TCRdb's table has in-frame clones only and misses some. The table shows under 1,100,000 clones, with around four fifths occurring only once. This clone was observed a handful of times. Its antigen is undetermined. The TCR was taken from a man aged 18 to 30 in good health. This chain joins TRBV5-1 and TRBJ2-7; 9 nucleotides match TRBD1. The specimen sequenced was memory CD4+ T cells sorted from blood. Described subset: CD45RA-negative fraction. CDR3 sequence: CASSHRTGELGEQYF. The CDR3, as DNA: TGCGCCAGCAGCCACCGGACAGGGGAGCTTGGCGAGCAGTACTTC.